One and the same sample provided the 23 T cell receptor beta chains below, sequenced in a study of CD8+CD57+ T cells in acquired aplastic anemia. The TCR beta profiling, which covered VDJ combination and CDR3 sequence, was carried out using genomic DNA as the template. TCRdb reprocessed the reads via MiXCR and lists one record per CDR3 protein. Of hundreds of thousands of distinct CDR3 sequences in the sample, 82% are singletons; the top ten hold approximately 40%. Sequencing was done on patients that had shown CD8+CD57+ cell expansion by flow cytometry. The sample consisted of sorted CD4+, CD8+, or CD8+CD57+ T cells (not recorded which) from PBMCs. Receptor source: a human donor with aplastic anemia.

This chain connects TRBV20-1 to TRBJ1-5, with D unclear. Trimming pared 4 bases from V and 10 bases from J, leaving 23 bases between. The CDR3 totals 15 residues. CDR1 is DFQATT, CDR2 SNEGSKA, per germline (reference sequence). CDR3 sequence: CSATLGDSSCDPQHF. CDR3 in DNA: TGCAGTGCTACCCTCGGGGATAGCTCCTGTGATCCCCAGCATTTT.

The V gene is TRBV19, the J gene TRBJ2-7; 7 bases map to TRBD1. This CDR3 comprises 12 residues. J lost 6 bases, V lost 3 bases, and 2 bases had no gene match. Germline CDR1 is LNHDA and CDR2 is SQIVND (reference sequence). CDR3 in amino acids: CASSMTGFEQYF. In DNA form, the CDR3 reads TGTGCCAGTAGTATGACAGGGTTCGAGCAGTACTTC.

This clonotype was recorded only once. The rearrangement joins TRBV7-9 to TRBJ1-5; D call uncertain. The CDR3 contains 14 residues. V shed 5 bases and J shed 1 base, with 9 bases lying between them. From germline, CDR1 is SEHNR and CDR2 FQNEAQ (reference sequence). In nucleotides, the CDR3 is TGTGCCAGCAGCGAACAAAGAAGCAATCAGCCCCAGCATTTT. Encoded protein: CASSEQRSNQPQHF.

A note on this clonotype: Here the CDR3 omits its conserved ending phenylalanine or tryptophan, so a read error is the likely source. The limits of the CDR3 on the DNA are not certain, so only TCRdb's listed CDR3 is given. The V gene is TRBV7-3, the J gene TRBJ2-1; the D call in the table, TRBD1, was not verified against the DNA. Germline V gives CDR1 SGHTA, CDR2 FQGTGA. The CDR3 has 13 amino acids, counting both end residues. CDR3 sequence reads: CASSDEGIDVEHC.

Remarks on this clonotype: Lacking the conserved final phenylalanine or tryptophan, this CDR3 likely reflects a read error. The DNA is omitted, as the CDR3 cannot be located on it reliably, and the CDR3 follows TCRdb's listing. V is TRBV7-8 and J is TRBJ2-5; TRBD2, the D gene given by the table, was not confirmed from the DNA. The CDR3 is 13 amino acids in total, end residues counted. Germline V lookup: CDR1 SGHVS, CDR2 FQNEAQ. The CDR3 here is CASSLRVRETTQY.

A note on this clonotype: The junction and the germline gene differ at one end; a read error may be behind it. V usage is TRBV7-6 and J usage is TRBJ2-3, with 11 bases lining up with TRBD2. The V gene's germline CDR1 is SGHVS and CDR2 FNYEAQ. The CDR3 has 14 residues. CDR3 amino acids: CASTLAGGPDTPNF. CDR3 sequence (DNA): TGTGCCAGCACCCTAGCGGGGGGTCCCGATACGCCCAACTTT.

CDR3 loop: CAISATGNQPQHF. DNA of the CDR3: TGTGCCATCAGTGCGACAGGGAATCAGCCCCAGCATTTT. J is TRBJ1-5 and V is TRBV10-3, with TRBD1 matching 7 bases. In germline, CDR1 is ENHRY, CDR2 SYGVKD. CDR3 length: 13 amino acids. With V trimmed by 4 bases and J by 4 bases, 1 base remained unmatched.

Details on this clonotype: Compared with germline, one end of the junction differs, possibly owing to a read error. The genes are TRBV5-1 and TRBJ1-1; D ambiguous. The CDR3 totals 15 residues. Germline lookup yields CDR1 SGHRS and CDR2 YFSETQ. The CDR3 DNA is TGTGCCAGCAGCTTTACTAGCGCAATGAGCACTGAAGCTTTCTTT. This sequence encodes CASSFTSAMSTEAFF.

The chain couples TRBV11-3 to TRBJ2-7; weak D call: TRBD2 (5 bases). Per germline, CDR1 SGHNT and CDR2 YENEEA. V was trimmed by 0 bases and J by 12 bases, leaving 30 bases between them. The CDR3 has 18 amino acids. This CDR3 is CASSLDLTGNTEAFFRYV. The CDR3 nucleotides read TGTGCCAGCAGCTTAGATCTGACCGGGAACACTGAAGCTTTCTTTCGGTACGTC.

As for this clonotype: One end of the junction does not line up with germline, which may come from a read error. This chain connects TRBV7-8 to TRBJ2-5; D is undetermined. The CDR3 consists of 14 residues. Germline assignment: CDR1 SGHVS and CDR2 FQNEAQ. The CDR3 DNA follows: TGTGCCAGCAGCAGAGCGTCAGACCACGAGACCCAGTACTTC. Protein sequence: CASSRASDHETQYF.

V gene TRBV7-2 combines with J gene TRBJ1-6; 9 bases are a match to TRBD1. Germline assignment: CDR1 SGHTA and CDR2 FQGNSA. The CDR3 covers 15 residues. Trimming removed 4 bases from V and 6 bases from J; junction bases left unmatched: 4. CDR3 loop: CASSSGQGGNSPLHF. CDR3 DNA sequence: TGTGCCAGCAGCTCGGGACAGGGAGGTAATTCACCCCTCCACTTT.

The sample holds one count of this clonotype. Its ends do not fully match the called genes, so a read error is possible. V is TRBV9 and J is TRBJ2-5; weak D call: TRBD1 (5 bases). The V gene's germline CDR1 is SGDLS and CDR2 YYNGEE. The CDR3 spans 14 residues. CDR3 loop: CASSRWSAGANVHF. The CDR3 bases are TGTGCCAGCAGCCGCTGGAGCGCTGGGGCCAACGTCCACTTC.

On this clonotype itself: An end of the junction does not agree with germline; a read error may underlie this. The chain joins TRBV7-7 to TRBJ2-1, with D possibly TRBD1 on 6 matching bases. The CDR3 covers 14 residues. Looked up from germline, CDR1 is SSHAT and CDR2 is FNYEAQ (reference sequence). The CDR3 DNA reads as TGTGCTAGCAGCTTAGGGGGTAGACCGGATGAGCAGTTCTTC. Translating it yields CASSLGGRPDEQFF.

Remarks on this clonotype: One end of the junction varies from germline; a read error may be responsible. The chain uses TRBV11-3 and TRBJ2-1; no reliable D call. CDR3 length: 15 amino acids. Per the germline V gene, CDR1 is SGHNT and CDR2 is YENEEA. CDR3 nucleotide sequence: TGCGCCAGCAGCTTAGATGAGACGGCCTACAATGAGCAGTTCTTC. Its translation is CASSLDETAYNEQFF.

In regard to this clonotype: This is likely a read error, given that the CDR3 carries no conserved phenylalanine or tryptophan at its end. The DNA is left out, because the CDR3 cannot be placed on it with certainty; the CDR3 is given as TCRdb lists it. The chain uses TRBV7-9 and TRBJ1-5. The CDR3 is made up of 13 amino acids, end residues included. CDR1 and CDR2 from the germline V gene are SEHNR and FQNEAQ (reference sequence). CDR3 sequence: CASSLKGTAREKY.

This clonotype turned up a few times. This chain joins TRBV4-1 and TRBJ1-5; tentatively, D is TRBD1 (5 bases). CDR3 size: 13 residues. Germline V gene lookup returns CDR1 MGHRA and CDR2 YSYEKL. V lost 6 bases, J lost 6 bases, and 12 bases lay in between. The CDR3 DNA follows: TGCGCCAGCAGGGATGCAGGGACTCAGCCCCAGCATTTT. It is translated as CASRDAGTQPQHF.

About this clonotype: Sequence at one end of the junction differs from germline and may be a read error. This sequence joins TRBV2 and TRBJ2-7; no clear D gene. The CDR3 has 14 amino acids. The V gene's germline CDR1 is SNHLY and CDR2 FYNNEI. The DNA for the CDR3 is TGTGCCAGCAGCGACCCGGATAGGTCCTACGCGCAGTACTTC. Its protein is CASSDPDRSYAQYF.

Points on this clonotype: This may come from a read error, since a much larger clone is one base off. Here the CDR3 omits its conserved ending phenylalanine or tryptophan, so a read error is the likely source. The chain uses TRBV7-8 and TRBJ2-7; D remains unclear. The CDR3 is 14 residues long. Germline V gene data show CDR1 as SGHVS and CDR2 as FQNEAQ. V gave up 3 bases and J gave up 2 bases, with 11 bases separating them. This chain's CDR3 is CASSFKVLPYEQYS. CDR3 nucleotide sequence: TGTGCCAGCAGCTTTAAGGTCTTACCCTACGAGCAGTACTCC.

Remarks on this clonotype: An end of the junction does not agree with germline; a read error may underlie this. V is TRBV7-3 and J is TRBJ2-7; no clear D. Germline V CDR1 and CDR2: SGHTA, FQGTGA. The CDR3 runs 13 residues. Here the CDR3 reads CASSFTPSSEQYF. The CDR3, as DNA: TGCGCCAGCAGCTTTACACCCTCCTCCGAGCAGTACTTC. The full variable domain, in which reference TRBV7-3 and TRBJ2-7 provide the parts outside the CDR3, is GAGVSQTPSNKVTEKGKYVELRCDPISGHTALYWYRQSLGQGPEFLIYFQGTGAADDSGLPNDRFFAVRPEGSVSTLKIQRTERGDSAVYLCASSFTPSSEQYFGPGTRLTVT.

This clonotype occurred a few times. This chain joins TRBV6-5 and TRBJ1-6; no clear D. Germline V gives CDR1 MNHEY, CDR2 SVGAGI. The length of the CDR3 is 16 residues. Between the trimmed V and J ends, which lost 6 bases and 4 bases, there was a span of 16 bases. The CDR3 is CASSPDNGVYNSPLHF. The CDR3, as DNA: TGTGCCAGCAGCCCTGACAACGGAGTTTATAATTCACCCCTCCACTTT.

This clonotype has just a few counts. The chain recombines TRBV19 with TRBJ2-7; no clear D gene. The J call may be faulty, since TRBJ2-1 better matches the DNA end. Germline values: CDR1 LNHDA, CDR2 SQIVND (reference sequence). This CDR3 is 15 amino acids long. The DNA of the CDR3 is TGTGCCAGTAGTATTGCTCGCGAGGCCTACAATGAGCAGTTCTTC. Its protein product is CASSIAREAYNEQFF.

The chain uses TRBV7-3 and TRBJ2-1, with D possibly called TRBD1 or TRBD2 (5 bases each). Trimming removed 6 bases at V and 16 bases at J, with 31 bases between. CDR3 length: 16 amino acids. CDR1 is SGHTA, CDR2 FQGTGA, per germline. The DNA for the CDR3 is TGTGCCAGCAGTTCAACCGGGACGGGGTACGAGACCGAGTACTTCTTC. It specifies CASSSTGTGYETEYFF.

V gene TRBV5-4 combines with J gene TRBJ2-5, with D maybe TRBD1 (8 bases). The CDR3 has 15 residues. Trimming left V 1 base short and J 5 bases short, with 15 bases between. Germline assignment: CDR1 SGHNT and CDR2 YYREEE (reference sequence). The CDR3 is CASSLTGGAGETQYF. The DNA of the CDR3 is TGTGCCAGCAGCTTGACAGGGGGGGCAGGGGAGACCCAGTACTTC.